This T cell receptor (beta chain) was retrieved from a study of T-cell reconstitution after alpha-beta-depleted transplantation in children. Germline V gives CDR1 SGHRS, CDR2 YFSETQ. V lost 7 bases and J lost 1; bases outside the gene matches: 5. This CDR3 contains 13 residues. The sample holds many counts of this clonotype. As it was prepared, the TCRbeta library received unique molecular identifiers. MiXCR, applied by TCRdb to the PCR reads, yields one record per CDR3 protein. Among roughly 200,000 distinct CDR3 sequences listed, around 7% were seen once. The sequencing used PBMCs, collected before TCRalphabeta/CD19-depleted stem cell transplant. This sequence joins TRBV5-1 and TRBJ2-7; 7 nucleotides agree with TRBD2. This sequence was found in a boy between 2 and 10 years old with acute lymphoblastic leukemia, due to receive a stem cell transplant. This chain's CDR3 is CASLGRVSYEQYF. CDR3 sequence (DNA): TGCGCCAGCCTGGGGAGGGTATCCTACGAGCAGTACTTC.